These T cell receptor beta chains were read from a single sample in a study of cytomegalovirus exposure and HLA in healthy donors. Clones were sequenced by immunoSEQ multiplex PCR, and TCRdb holds only the in-frame ones, with some missing. The sample gives 130,000 or so clones, about three quarters of which show up once; roughly 6% is in the top ten. What was sequenced was PBMCs. The receptor set was obtained from a woman aged 40-49 years in good health and CMV-seronegative. The CDR3 runs from the conserved cysteine through the conserved F or W. D genes are given only for firm matches. Clone size, where shown, is once, few, many, or a class for clones that have expanded.

v_call: TRBV28
d_call: TRBD1
j_call: TRBJ1-2
clone_size: .
cdr3_nt: TGTGCCAGCAGCCCCCCCGACAGGGCGGTCTATGGCTACACCTTC
cdr3_aa: CASSPPDRAVYGYTF

v_call: TRBV27
d_call: .
j_call: TRBJ1-2
clone_size: .
cdr3_nt: TGTGCCAGCAGTTTGTACGGCTATGGCTACACCTTC
cdr3_aa: CASSLYGYGYTF

v_call: TRBV5-1
d_call: TRBD1
j_call: TRBJ1-2
clone_size: .
cdr3_nt: TGCGCCAGCAGCGAGGGACAGGGGGCTGCTAACTATGGCTACACCTTC
cdr3_aa: CASSEGQGAANYGYTF

v_call: TRBV5-1
d_call: .
j_call: TRBJ2-2
clone_size: .
cdr3_nt: TGCGCCAGCAGCCCGGATCTCGGGGGGCCTTACGGGGAGCTGTTTTTT
cdr3_aa: CASSPDLGGPYGELFF

v_call: TRBV27
d_call: .
j_call: TRBJ1-1
clone_size: .
cdr3_nt: TGTGCCAGCATGAAGGGGGAGTACACTGAAGCTTTCTTT
cdr3_aa: CASMKGEYTEAFF

v_call: TRBV5-4
d_call: TRBD1
j_call: TRBJ1-2
clone_size: .
cdr3_nt: TGTGCCAGCAGCTCAGGGACAGGGGGCGGGTATGGCTACACCTTC
cdr3_aa: CASSSGTGGGYGYTF

v_call: TRBV18
d_call: .
j_call: TRBJ1-1
clone_size: .
cdr3_nt: TGTGCCAGCTCATTCCGGGACTCAGATACTGAAGCTTTCTTT
cdr3_aa: CASSFRDSDTEAFF

v_call: TRBV28
d_call: .
j_call: TRBJ2-7
clone_size: .
cdr3_nt: TGTGCCAGCAGTTCCGCGGACAGTTACTCCTACGAGCAGTACTTC
cdr3_aa: CASSSADSYSYEQYF

v_call: TRBV28
d_call: .
j_call: TRBJ1-2
clone_size: .
cdr3_nt: TGTGCCAGCAAACGGGGGATAGGTAACTATGGCTACACCTTC
cdr3_aa: CASKRGIGNYGYTF

v_call: TRBV10-2
d_call: TRBD1
j_call: TRBJ2-5
clone_size: .
cdr3_nt: TGCGCCAGCAGTGGAACTCAGCCCGGACAGGGAAAGCAGTACTTC
cdr3_aa: CASSGTQPGQGKQYF

v_call: TRBV5-4
d_call: .
j_call: TRBJ2-6
clone_size: .
cdr3_nt: TGTGCCAGCAGCCAGGGACATGCGGGGGCCAACGTCCTGACTTTC
cdr3_aa: CASSQGHAGANVLTF

v_call: TRBV7-2
d_call: TRBD1
j_call: TRBJ2-7
clone_size: .
cdr3_nt: TGTGCCAGCAGCCAGGACAGGCGCGAGCAGTACTTC
cdr3_aa: CASSQDRREQYF

v_call: TRBV5-1
d_call: TRBD1
j_call: TRBJ2-5
clone_size: .
cdr3_nt: TGCGCCAGCAGCTTGGAGGGGGCAGGGGAGACCCAGTACTTC
cdr3_aa: CASSLEGAGETQYF

v_call: TRBV10-3
d_call: .
j_call: TRBJ1-2
clone_size: .
cdr3_nt: TGTGCCATCAGTGATGGAGCAGGGTCTGGCTACACCTTC
cdr3_aa: CAISDGAGSGYTF

v_call: TRBV20-1
d_call: .
j_call: TRBJ2-5
clone_size: .
cdr3_nt: TGCAGTGCTCGAGGGGAGGAGACCCAGTACTTC
cdr3_aa: CSARGEETQYF

v_call: TRBV6-1
d_call: TRBD2
j_call: TRBJ2-1
clone_size: .
cdr3_nt: TGTGCCAGCATTTTTAGCGGGGGCGATGAGCAGTTCTTC
cdr3_aa: CASIFSGGDEQFF

v_call: TRBV6-1
d_call: TRBD1
j_call: TRBJ2-5
clone_size: .
cdr3_nt: TGTGCCAGCGCGGACAGGTTCGGAGAGACCCAGTACTTC
cdr3_aa: CASADRFGETQYF

v_call: TRBV2
d_call: TRBD1
j_call: TRBJ2-2
clone_size: .
cdr3_nt: TGTGCCAGCAGGGGGACAGGGAACACCGGGGAGCTGTTTTTT
cdr3_aa: CASRGTGNTGELFF

v_call: TRBV7-9
d_call: TRBD1
j_call: TRBJ2-5
clone_size: .
cdr3_nt: TGTGCCAGCAGCCTTTCGGGACAGGAGAAAGAGACCCAGTACTTC
cdr3_aa: CASSLSGQEKETQYF

v_call: TRBV7-6
d_call: .
j_call: TRBJ1-1
clone_size: .
cdr3_nt: TGTGCCAGCAGCTTAGGCCGACTGGACAGTCGAGAAGGGAAGGGCACTGAAGCTTTCTTT
cdr3_aa: CASSLGRLDSREGKGTEAFF

v_call: TRBV5-6
d_call: TRBD1
j_call: TRBJ2-3
clone_size: few
cdr3_nt: TGTGCCAGCAGCCCGCAGGGACAGAGACTTGCGTTGACGCAGTATTTT
cdr3_aa: CASSPQGQRLALTQYF

v_call: TRBV6-1
d_call: TRBD1
j_call: TRBJ2-5
clone_size: few
cdr3_nt: TGTGCCAGCAGCGATACCCATCGGACAGGGAGGACCCAGTACTTC
cdr3_aa: CASSDTHRTGRTQYF

v_call: TRBV6-1
d_call: .
j_call: TRBJ2-1
clone_size: .
cdr3_nt: TGTGCCAGCAGGGAGGGGGCAATGATTTACAATGAGCAGTTCTTC
cdr3_aa: CASREGAMIYNEQFF

v_call: TRBV20-1
d_call: TRBD1
j_call: TRBJ2-3
clone_size: .
cdr3_nt: TGCAGTGCTAGAGATCCGGATACAGGGGGTTTT
cdr3_aa: CSARDPDTGGF

v_call: TRBV27
d_call: .
j_call: TRBJ2-5
clone_size: .
cdr3_nt: TGTGCCAGCAGCGCGCGAGAAGGGAGGTCGACCCAGTACTTC
cdr3_aa: CASSAREGRSTQYF

v_call: TRBV7-2
d_call: .
j_call: TRBJ2-1
clone_size: .
cdr3_nt: TGTGCCAGCAGCTTCTCCAGCTCCTACAATGAGCAGTTCTTC
cdr3_aa: CASSFSSSYNEQFF

v_call: TRBV28
d_call: .
j_call: TRBJ2-5
clone_size: few
cdr3_nt: TGTGCCAGCAGTTCGGGAGTAGGGGAGACCCAGTACTTC
cdr3_aa: CASSSGVGETQYF

v_call: TRBV5-1
d_call: .
j_call: TRBJ1-2
clone_size: once
cdr3_nt: TGCGCCAGCAGCCCCGCGGGGGGTCGGAGAGGCTACACCTTC
cdr3_aa: CASSPAGGRRGYTF

v_call: TRBV13
d_call: .
j_call: TRBJ2-7
clone_size: .
cdr3_nt: TGTGCCAGCAGCTTAGGGCGGCGTATCGAATACGAGCAGTACTTC
cdr3_aa: CASSLGRRIEYEQYF

v_call: TRBV11-2
d_call: TRBD1
j_call: TRBJ2-1
clone_size: .
cdr3_nt: TGTGCCAGCAGCCGGACAGGTATATCCAATGAGCAGTTCTTC
cdr3_aa: CASSRTGISNEQFF

v_call: TRBV4-3
d_call: TRBD1
j_call: TRBJ2-6
clone_size: .
cdr3_nt: TGCGCCAGCAGCCAATACTACAGGGGGCTTACGGGGGCCAACGGCCTGACTTTC
cdr3_aa: CASSQYYRGLTGANGLTF

v_call: TRBV5-1
d_call: TRBD2
j_call: TRBJ2-2
clone_size: .
cdr3_nt: TGCGCCAGCGGACTAGCGGGAGAGACCGGGGAGCTGTTTTTT
cdr3_aa: CASGLAGETGELFF

v_call: TRBV11-2
d_call: .
j_call: TRBJ2-1
clone_size: .
cdr3_nt: TGTGCCAGCAGCCGAGATGACTACTCCTACAATGAGCAGTTCTTC
cdr3_aa: CASSRDDYSYNEQFF

v_call: TRBV7-2
d_call: .
j_call: TRBJ2-1
clone_size: .
cdr3_nt: TGTGCCAGCAGCTTAGCGGGAGTGTTCTACAATGAGCAGTTCTTC
cdr3_aa: CASSLAGVFYNEQFF

v_call: TRBV5-1
d_call: .
j_call: TRBJ2-2
clone_size: once
cdr3_nt: TGCGCCAGCCGACAGTCCACCGGGGAGCTGTTTTTT
cdr3_aa: CASRQSTGELFF

v_call: TRBV15
d_call: .
j_call: TRBJ1-3
clone_size: .
cdr3_nt: TGTGCCACCAGCGGAACCCTAGGGGGAGCTGGAAACACCATATATTTT
cdr3_aa: CATSGTLGGAGNTIYF

v_call: TRBV6-5
d_call: .
j_call: TRBJ1-5
clone_size: .
cdr3_nt: TGTGCCAGCAGTTTCGGGACTCCCAGGGAACAGCCCCAGCATTTT
cdr3_aa: CASSFGTPREQPQHF

v_call: TRBV6-1
d_call: TRBD1
j_call: TRBJ2-7
clone_size: .
cdr3_nt: TGTGCCAGTGAGGGGGCAGCCTTTCCCTACGAGCAGTACTTC
cdr3_aa: CASEGAAFPYEQYF

v_call: TRBV23-1
d_call: .
j_call: TRBJ2-5
clone_size: .
cdr3_nt: TGCGCCAGCAGTCCCCTGCGAGAGACCCAGTACTTC
cdr3_aa: CASSPLRETQYF

v_call: TRBV10-3
d_call: .
j_call: TRBJ1-3
clone_size: .
cdr3_nt: TGTGCCATCAGTGAGTCGGGGGGTGGAAACACCATATATTTT
cdr3_aa: CAISESGGGNTIYF

v_call: TRBV19
d_call: .
j_call: TRBJ2-7
clone_size: once
cdr3_nt: TGTGCCAGTAGTATCCGGGGGGCGAAGTACGAGCAGTACTTC
cdr3_aa: CASSIRGAKYEQYF

v_call: TRBV18
d_call: .
j_call: TRBJ2-7
clone_size: .
cdr3_nt: TGTGCCAGCTCCCAGGGCTACGAGCAGTACTTC
cdr3_aa: CASSQGYEQYF

v_call: TRBV5-6
d_call: .
j_call: TRBJ2-5
clone_size: .
cdr3_nt: TGTGCCAGCAGCCTTCAAGAGACCCAGTACTTC
cdr3_aa: CASSLQETQYF

v_call: TRBV19
d_call: TRBD2
j_call: TRBJ2-1
clone_size: .
cdr3_nt: TGTGCCAGTAGTTGGTGGGGGAGGGGTGAGCAGTTCTTC
cdr3_aa: CASSWWGRGEQFF

v_call: TRBV28
d_call: TRBD1
j_call: TRBJ2-1
clone_size: .
cdr3_nt: TGTGCCAGCAGCTACGCCGGGACAGGGAGCCCGAATGAGCAGTTCTTC
cdr3_aa: CASSYAGTGSPNEQFF

v_call: TRBV6-6
d_call: TRBD1
j_call: TRBJ2-1
clone_size: .
cdr3_nt: TGTGCCAGCATTTCCGGGACAGGGGGCTTCGATGAGCAGTTCTTC
cdr3_aa: CASISGTGGFDEQFF

v_call: TRBV4-1
d_call: .
j_call: TRBJ2-7
clone_size: .
cdr3_nt: TGCGCCAGCAGCCAAGGGGCGGGGTATCGAGCGAACGAGCAGTACTTC
cdr3_aa: CASSQGAGYRANEQYF

v_call: TRBV20-1
d_call: .
j_call: TRBJ2-3
clone_size: once
cdr3_nt: TGCAGTGCTAGAGATTTGAGTGCGCAGTATTTT
cdr3_aa: CSARDLSAQYF